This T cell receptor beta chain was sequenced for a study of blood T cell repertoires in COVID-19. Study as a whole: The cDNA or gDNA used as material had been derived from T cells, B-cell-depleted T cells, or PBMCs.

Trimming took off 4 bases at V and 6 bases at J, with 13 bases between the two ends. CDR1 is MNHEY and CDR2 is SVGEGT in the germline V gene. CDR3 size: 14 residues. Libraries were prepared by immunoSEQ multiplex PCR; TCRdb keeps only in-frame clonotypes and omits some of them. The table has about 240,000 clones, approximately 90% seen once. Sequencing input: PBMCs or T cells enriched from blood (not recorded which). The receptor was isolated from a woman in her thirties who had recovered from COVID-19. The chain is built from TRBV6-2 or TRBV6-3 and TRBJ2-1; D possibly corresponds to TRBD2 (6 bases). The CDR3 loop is CASSSDPRGNEQFF. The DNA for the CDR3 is TGTGCCAGCAGTTCGGACCCGCGGGGCAATGAGCAGTTCTTC.